Described below is a single T cell receptor beta chain sequence and its context. This entry is derived from a study of control samples from healthy donors and cancer patients. Trimming at V came to 4 bases and at J to 9 bases, leaving 13 bases not matched to a gene. The CDR3 length is 17 residues. Germline CDR1 and CDR2: SGDLS and YYNGEE. Sequenced by immunoSEQ multiplex PCR; TCRdb stores in-frame clones only, minus some. The table records around 50,000 clones, 95% to 97% of them present only once. The gene calls are TRBV9 and TRBJ2-1; 13 nucleotides align to TRBD2. The material sequenced was blood. This sequence originates from a woman aged 25-40 years in good health. The CDR3 spells CASSLGTSGKGHGEQFF. The CDR3 region has the DNA TGTGCCAGCAGCCTGGGGACTAGCGGGAAGGGACATGGTGAGCAGTTCTTC.